Each of the 11 T cell receptor beta chains below was sequenced from the same sample in a study of type 1 and type 2 diabetes patients. Genomic DNA was the PCR template. The TCR beta CDR3 region was amplified using 30 forward and 13 reverse primers. TCRdb itself ran the multiplex PCR reads through MiXCR, one entry per CDR3 protein. This sample yields around 300,000 distinct CDR3 sequences, of which roughly 50% are seen a single time; 12% to 15% belongs to the top ten. The sequenced sample was peripheral blood mononuclear cells (PBMCs). The receptors stem from a man aged 18-30 years with type 2 diabetes.

The chain couples TRBV12-3 or TRBV12-4 to TRBJ2-7; TRBD1 aligns across 9 bases. With V trimmed by 8 bases and J by 2 bases, 13 bases remained unmatched. The CDR3 loop spans 16 amino acids. CDR3 sequence: CASGGQGGNSPYEQYF. CDR3 coding DNA: TGTGCCAGCGGGGGACAGGGAGGCAACTCCCCCTACGAGCAGTACTTC.

This chain links TRBV29-1 with TRBJ1-1, with D hard to call. Germline assignment: CDR1 SQVTM and CDR2 ANQGSEA. CDR3 length equals 12 residues. The V end lost 3 bases, the J end lost 1 base, and 6 bases lay between the germline ends. CDR3 amino acids: CSVDEGNTEAFF. In DNA form, the CDR3 reads TGCAGCGTTGACGAGGGGAACACTGAAGCTTTCTTT.

This clonotype has just a few counts. J is TRBJ2-3 and V is TRBV19; unclear D gene. The ends were cut back, 3 bases at V and 0 bases at J, with 7 bases in the middle. The CDR3 is made up of 14 amino acids. Germline V lookup: CDR1 LNHDA, CDR2 SQIVND (reference sequence). The chain's CDR3 is CASSMDPSTDTQYF. CDR3 DNA: TGTGCCAGTAGTATGGATCCTAGCACAGATACGCAGTATTTT.

The J gene is TRBJ2-7, the V gene TRBV6-6; 8 nucleotides agree with TRBD1. Per germline, CDR1 MNHNY and CDR2 SVGAGI (reference sequence). Trimming took 7 bases from V and 3 from J; bases not matched to a gene: 8. The CDR3 runs to 14 residues. The CDR3 sequence is CASTRDRTNYEQYF. The CDR3 DNA reads TGTGCCAGCACCCGGGACAGGACGAACTACGAGCAGTACTTC.

V and J are TRBV15 and TRBJ1-4; no firm D call. From germline, CDR1 is LNHNV and CDR2 YYDKDF (reference sequence). The CDR3 spans 16 residues. The V end lost 1 base, the J end lost 2 bases, and 11 bases lay between the germline ends. The CDR3: CATSRGTGYTNEKLFF. Here the CDR3 DNA reads TGTGCCACCAGCAGAGGCACCGGCTACACTAATGAAAAACTGTTTTTT.

The chain uses TRBV7-2 and TRBJ1-2; 8 bases line up with TRBD1. After removal of 5 bases from V and 0 bases from J, the junction contained 14 bases not matched to a gene. This CDR3 is built from 18 residues. Germline V gene lookup returns CDR1 SGHTA and CDR2 FQGNSA. The CDR3 bases are TGTGCCAGCAGCACTCGTCCCGGGACAGGAAGAGCTAACTATGGCTACACCTTC. Protein product: CASSTRPGTGRANYGYTF.

This clonotype was detected only a few times. The chain has TRBV11-2 and TRBJ2-1, with D unclear. The CDR3 has 13 amino acids. Germline CDR1 is SGHAT and CDR2 is FQNNGV. The germline V and J ends were trimmed by 3 bases and 8 bases, with 11 bases remaining between them. Here the CDR3 DNA reads TGTGCCAGCAGCTTCCTAGGCGGCGATGAGCAGTTCTTC. Translation: CASSFLGGDEQFF.

The rearrangement links TRBV9 to TRBJ1-1; 8 bases align to TRBD1. The CDR3 spans 18 residues. After removal of 5 bases from V and 0 bases from J, the junction contained 15 bases not matched to a gene. Per the germline V gene, CDR1 is SGDLS and CDR2 is YYNGEE. The CDR3 DNA is TGTGCCAGCAGTGTCTGGGACAGGAGATCACTGATGAACACTGAAGCTTTCTTT. Translating gives CASSVWDRRSLMNTEAFF.

This chain links TRBV15 with TRBJ2-4; 7 bases are a match to TRBD2. The germline CDR1 and CDR2 sequences are LNHNV and YYDKDF (reference sequence). J gave up 5 bases and V 1 base, and 14 bases lay outside the gene matches. The CDR3 runs 18 residues. CDR3 sequence reads: CATSRGQGTTLIQNIQYF. CDR3 nucleotide sequence: TGTGCCACCAGCAGAGGCCAAGGGACTACACTTATTCAAAACATTCAGTACTTC.

J is TRBJ2-3 and V is TRBV20-1, with 13 bases fitting TRBD2. The CDR3 is 15 amino acids. The V gene end was trimmed by 3 bases and the J gene end by 3 bases; junction bases not matched to a gene: 3. Germline V gene lookup returns CDR1 DFQATT and CDR2 SNEGSKA (reference sequence). The CDR3 region has the DNA TGCAGTGCTAGCCGACTAGCGGGGGGTACAGATACGCAGTATTTT. Protein: CSASRLAGGTDTQYF.

Notes on this clonotype: A much larger clone sits a single nucleotide away, making a read error possible. The J gene is TRBJ2-6, the V gene TRBV7-2, with D possibly TRBD2 on 6 matching bases. The CDR3 runs 13 residues. Germline lookup yields CDR1 SGHTA and CDR2 FQGNSA. CDR3 nucleotides: TGTGCTAACCGGGGGACTGGGGCCAACGTCCTGACTTTC. Translated: CANRGTGANVLTF.